This is a list of T cell receptor beta chains from one sample in a study of Ad26.COV2.S vaccination and SARS-CoV-2 variants. TCRdb keeps only in-frame clones here, not all; method: immunoSEQ multiplex PCR. The table has about 480,000 clones, roughly 87% seen once; the top ten hold 10% to 15%. Sample: peripheral blood, taken in a trial of Ad26.COV2.S vaccine versus placebo. The receptors were gathered from a person aged 18-65 years who received the Ad26.COV2.S COVID-19 vaccine or a placebo. The CDR3 runs from the conserved cysteine through the conserved F or W. The D gene is left open where the match is weak. Where a row states a size, it is once, few, many or the class of an expanded clone; other rows omit it.

j_call d_call clone_size v_call cdr3_aa cdr3_nt
TRBJ2-7 . . TRBV11-1 CASSLSFFGEQYF TGTGCCAGCAGCTTATCGTTTTTCGGAGAGCAGTACTTC
TRBJ1-1 . . TRBV14 CASRGRLNSEAFF TGTGCCAGCAGAGGACGGTTGAATTCTGAAGCTTTCTTT
TRBJ1-1 . . TRBV6-6 CASRGDGGGTEAFF TGTGCCAGTAGAGGTGATGGGGGGGGCACTGAAGCTTTCTTT
TRBJ1-2 . . TRBV28 CATSSSSFNYGYTF TGTGCCACCTCTTCGTCGTCGTTTAACTATGGCTACACCTTC
TRBJ1-3 TRBD1 . TRBV7-9 CASSFKGQGAGNTIYF TGTGCCAGCAGCTTCAAGGGACAGGGGGCTGGAAACACCATATATTTT
TRBJ2-2 . many TRBV7-9 CASSLGESWYTGELFF TGTGCCAGCAGCTTAGGCGAGAGCTGGTACACCGGGGAGCTGTTTTTT
TRBJ2-7 . . TRBV9 CASSVPAGRVPYEQYF TGTGCCAGCAGCGTACCCGCCGGGCGGGTCCCCTACGAGCAGTACTTC
TRBJ1-4 . . TRBV5-5 CASSLAEKLFF TGTGCCAGCAGCTTGGCGGAAAAACTGTTTTTT
TRBJ2-1 . . TRBV13 CASSLYQSSYNEQFF TGTGCCAGCAGCTTATATCAGAGCTCCTACAATGAGCAGTTCTTC
TRBJ1-2 TRBD1 . TRBV13 CASSFGQAGGYTF TGTGCCAGCAGCTTCGGACAGGCTGGGGGCTACACCTTC
TRBJ2-7 . . TRBV3-1/TRBV3-2 CASSQSVLGLNYEQYF TGTGCCAGCAGCCAATCGGTCTTGGGACTCAACTACGAGCAGTACTTC
TRBJ1-4 . . TRBV7-2 CASSQHQLPNEKLFF TGTGCCAGCAGCCAACATCAGTTACCCAATGAAAAACTGTTTTTT
TRBJ2-7 . . TRBV2 CASRTGASYEQYF TGTGCCAGCAGGACAGGAGCCTCCTACGAGCAGTACTTC
TRBJ2-1 TRBD2 . TRBV7-3 CASSKNSIGLAGDEQFF TGTGCCAGCAGCAAAAATTCCATTGGACTAGCGGGGGATGAGCAGTTCTTC
TRBJ1-1 . . TRBV19 CASSKYIGRTEAFF TGTGCCAGTAGTAAATATATCGGGCGCACTGAAGCTTTCTTT
TRBJ1-4 . . TRBV4-2 CASSQDRAGATNEKLFF TGTGCCAGCAGCCAAGATCGGGCGGGGGCGACTAATGAAAAACTGTTTTTT
TRBJ1-1 . . TRBV7-8 CASSRSGTEAFF TGTGCCAGCAGCCGTTCCGGCACTGAAGCTTTCTTT
TRBJ1-2 . once TRBV5-8 CASSLGTAFGGYYGYTF TGTGCCAGCAGCTTGGGGACAGCCTTTGGGGGGTACTATGGCTACACCTTC
TRBJ2-2 . . TRBV30 CAWSVHGVTGELFF TGTGCCTGGAGTGTTCACGGGGTTACCGGGGAGCTGTTTTTT
TRBJ2-6 TRBD2 . TRBV19 CASSIVASGSLNSGANVLTF TGTGCCAGTAGTATTGTGGCTAGCGGGAGCCTCAACTCTGGGGCCAACGTCCTGACTTTC
TRBJ1-6 . . TRBV19 CASSPPGRANSPLHF TGTGCCAGTAGTCCCCCTGGTCGGGCGAATTCACCCCTCCACTTT
TRBJ2-5 . . TRBV5-4 CASGVGAGQETQYF TGTGCCAGCGGGGTTGGGGCGGGGCAAGAGACCCAGTACTTC
TRBJ2-3 . . TRBV11-2 CASSRGRAFTDTQYF TGTGCCAGCAGCCGTGGTAGGGCGTTCACAGATACGCAGTATTTT
TRBJ2-5 TRBD1 . TRBV27 CASSLSRAGTGIETQYF TGTGCCAGCAGTTTATCGCGGGCCGGGACAGGGATTGAGACCCAGTACTTC
TRBJ2-1 . . TRBV9 CASSGGEAYNEQFF TGTGCCAGCAGCGGCGGGGAGGCCTACAATGAGCAGTTCTTC
TRBJ1-1 . . TRBV10-3 CAISAVRNTEAFF TGTGCCATCAGTGCAGTCAGAAACACTGAAGCTTTCTTT
TRBJ2-7 . . TRBV7-9 CASSLPTPPYEQYF TGTGCCAGCAGCTTACCGACACCACCGTACGAGCAGTACTTC
TRBJ2-2 . . TRBV19 CASSIDARGRAGLFF TGTGCCAGTAGTATAGATGCGAGGGGCCGGGCAGGGCTGTTTTTT